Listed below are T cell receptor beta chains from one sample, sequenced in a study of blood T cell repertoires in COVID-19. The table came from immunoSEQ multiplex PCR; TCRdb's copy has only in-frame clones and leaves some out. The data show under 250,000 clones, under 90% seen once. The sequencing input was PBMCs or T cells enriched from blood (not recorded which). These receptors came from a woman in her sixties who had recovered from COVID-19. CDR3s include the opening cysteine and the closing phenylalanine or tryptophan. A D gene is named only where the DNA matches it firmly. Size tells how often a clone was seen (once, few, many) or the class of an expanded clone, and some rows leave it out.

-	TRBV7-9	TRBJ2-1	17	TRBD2	TGTGCCAGCAGCTTAGAGGTTGCGGGGGGCTCCTACAATGAGCAGTTCTTC	CASSLEVAGGSYNEQFF
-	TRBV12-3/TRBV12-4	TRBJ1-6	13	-	TGTGCCAGCAGCAGGGGCCGGGATTCACCCCTCCACTTT	CASSRGRDSPLHF
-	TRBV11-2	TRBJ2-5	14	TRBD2	TGTGCCAGCACCCCGGGGGGAGGGCGGGAGACCCAGTACTTC	CASTPGGGRETQYF
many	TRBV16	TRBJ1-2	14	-	TGTGCCAGCAGCCAAGTTGGGGACACCCTTCCCTACACCTTC	CASSQVGDTLPYTF
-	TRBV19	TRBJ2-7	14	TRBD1	TGTGCCAGTGGAAGGGGACAGGCCTCCTACGAGCAGTACTTC	CASGRGQASYEQYF
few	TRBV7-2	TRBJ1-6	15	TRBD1	TGTGCCAGCAGCTTATCCGCCAGGGGGCTTTCACCCCTCCACTTT	CASSLSARGLSPLHF
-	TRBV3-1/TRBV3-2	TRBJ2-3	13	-	TGTGCCAGCAGACAACCCCCCGTGGAGACGCAGTATTTT	CASRQPPVETQYF
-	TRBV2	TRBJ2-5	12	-	TGTGCCAGAAGACAGTCCCAAGAGACCCAGTACTTC	CARRQSQETQYF
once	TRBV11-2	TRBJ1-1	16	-	TGTGCCAGCAGCTTTTCACAGGGATTGGGGAACACTGAAGCTTTCTTT	CASSFSQGLGNTEAFF
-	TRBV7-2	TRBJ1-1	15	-	TGTGCCAGCAGCCCTAACACGGGGGGGAACACTGAAGCTTTCTTT	CASSPNTGGNTEAFF
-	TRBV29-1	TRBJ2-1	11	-	TGCAGCGTTGTCTTGACAAATGAGCAGTTCTTC	CSVVLTNEQFF
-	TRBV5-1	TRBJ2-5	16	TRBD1	TGCGCCAGCAGCCCGTCCCAGGGACAGGGAGGAGAGACCCAGTACTTC	CASSPSQGQGGETQYF
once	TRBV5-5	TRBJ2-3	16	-	TGTGCCAGCAGCTTGGCCCTCAGTCCTAGCACAGATACGCAGTATTTT	CASSLALSPSTDTQYF
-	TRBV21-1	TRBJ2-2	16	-	TGTGCCAGCTTAGTAACGAGACAGGGCGTCACCGGGGAGCTGTTTTTT	CASLVTRQGVTGELFF
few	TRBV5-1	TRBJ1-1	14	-	TGCGCCAGCAGCTACGGGCGGGCGGGCACTGAAGCTTTCTTT	CASSYGRAGTEAFF
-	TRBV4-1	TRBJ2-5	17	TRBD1	TGCGCCAGCAGCCAAGCGAATCGAGCAGGGGGCCTGGGGACCCAGTACTTC	CASSQANRAGGLGTQYF
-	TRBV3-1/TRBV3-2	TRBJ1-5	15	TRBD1	TGTGCCAGCAGCCTGGGCAGGGGGATCAATCAGCCCCAGCATTTT	CASSLGRGINQPQHF
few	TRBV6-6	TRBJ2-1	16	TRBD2	TGTGCCAGCAGTTACAGTAAGCGGGGGGGCCGGGATGAGCAGTTCTTC	CASSYSKRGGRDEQFF
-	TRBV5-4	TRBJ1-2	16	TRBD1	TGTGCCAGCAGCTTTAGCCCGGGACAGGGGAAAGATGGCTACACCTTC	CASSFSPGQGKDGYTF
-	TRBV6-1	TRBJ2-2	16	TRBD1	TGTGCCAGCAGTGGTCGGGACAGCCTGAACACCGGGGAGCTGTTTTTT	CASSGRDSLNTGELFF
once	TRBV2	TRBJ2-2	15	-	TGTGCCAGCAGGGACCGGGGACTGCGCACCGGGGAGCTGTTTTTT	CASRDRGLRTGELFF
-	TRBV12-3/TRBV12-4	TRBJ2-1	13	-	TGTGCCAGCAGTTCGTCAGACTACAATGAGCAGTTCTTC	CASSSSDYNEQFF